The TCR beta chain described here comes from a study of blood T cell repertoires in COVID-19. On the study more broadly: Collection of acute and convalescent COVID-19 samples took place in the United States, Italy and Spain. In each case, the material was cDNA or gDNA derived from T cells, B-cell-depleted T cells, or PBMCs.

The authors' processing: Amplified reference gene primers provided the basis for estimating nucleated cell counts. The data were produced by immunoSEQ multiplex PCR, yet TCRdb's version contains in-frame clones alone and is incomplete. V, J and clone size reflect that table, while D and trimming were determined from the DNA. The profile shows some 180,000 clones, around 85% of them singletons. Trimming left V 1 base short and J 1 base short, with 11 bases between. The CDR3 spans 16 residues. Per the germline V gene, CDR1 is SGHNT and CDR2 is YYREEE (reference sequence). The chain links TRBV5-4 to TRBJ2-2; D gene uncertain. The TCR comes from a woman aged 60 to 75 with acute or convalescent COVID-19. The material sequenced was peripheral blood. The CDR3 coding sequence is TGTGCCAGCAGCTTGCCGGGTAGCTTGAACACCGGGGAGCTGTTTTTT. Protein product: CASSLPGSLNTGELFF.